The 11 T cell receptor beta chains given below trace back to one sample, sequenced in a study of vaccination and CD4 T cells after COVID-19. No antigen has been identified for these receptors. Treatment reported: roughly ten-day PBMC culture with coronavirus spike peptide pools or control peptides (ViraFEST assay). The Oncomine TCR Beta short-read assay was applied to DNA of cultured CD4+ T cells. One entry per CDR3 protein results from TCRdb running MiXCR on the PCR reads. The sample comprises over 10,000 distinct CDR3 sequences, approximately 56% of which are singletons, and 15% to 20% rests with the top ten. Material: CD4+ T cells from blood, cultured in vitro. These receptors were collected from a human donor who had recovered from COVID-19.

The chain uses TRBV12-3 or TRBV12-4 and TRBJ1-2; tentatively, D is TRBD1 (5 bases). The CDR3 length is 13 residues. Deletions cut 3 bases from V and 8 bases from J, with 13 bases between. CDR3 in amino acids: CASSFGQGGGYTF. Written as DNA, the CDR3 is TGTGCCAGCAGTTTCGGGCAGGGAGGAGGCTACACCTTC.

This clonotype was picked up a small number of times. J is TRBJ2-7 and V is TRBV10-3; TRBD1 might be the D (5 bases). Germline lookup yields CDR1 ENHRY and CDR2 SYGVKD. V dropped 4 bases and J dropped 3 bases, with 7 bases sitting between them. The CDR3 runs 12 residues. The CDR3 spells CAISGTFYEQYF. In DNA, the CDR3 is TGTGCCATCAGTGGGACATTCTACGAGCAGTACTTC.

This clonotype was detected only a few times. The rearrangement joins TRBV7-9 to TRBJ1-2; possible D gene TRBD1, 5 bases. V was pared by 2 bases and J by 2 bases, with 12 bases between. Germline loops: CDR1 SEHNR, CDR2 FQNEAQ (reference sequence). This CDR3 spans 15 amino acids. The chain's CDR3 is CASSLRQGGNYGYTF. DNA of the CDR3: TGTGCCAGCAGCTTAAGGCAGGGAGGGAACTATGGCTACACCTTC.

This chain joins TRBV6-1 and TRBJ2-1; 7 bases align to TRBD1. With 7 bases clipped from V and 6 bases from J, the junction kept 3 bases outside the gene matches. This CDR3 region has 12 residues. In germline, CDR1 is MNHNS, CDR2 SASEGT. The CDR3 here is CASTGQFNEQFF. CDR3 in DNA: TGTGCCAGCACGGGACAGTTCAATGAGCAGTTCTTC.

The chain is built from TRBV12-3 or TRBV12-4 and TRBJ2-7; D possibly matches TRBD1 or TRBD2 (5 bases each). V lost 8 bases to trimming and J lost 3 bases, with 14 bases between them. The CDR3 loop spans 13 amino acids. The CDR3: CASGGVLVYEQYF. CDR3 nucleotides: TGTGCCAGCGGGGGAGTGCTTGTCTACGAGCAGTACTTC.

The V and J genes are TRBV6-5 and TRBJ2-3; 10 bases fit TRBD2. From germline, CDR1 is MNHEY and CDR2 SVGAGI. The V segment lost 3 bases and the J segment 2 bases; nucleotides outside the gene matches: 5. This CDR3 spans 16 amino acids. CDR3 loop: CASSYTSGEITDTQYF. In DNA, the CDR3 is TGTGCCAGCAGTTATACTAGCGGGGAGATCACAGATACGCAGTATTTT.

The V gene is TRBV7-2, the J gene TRBJ1-1, with unresolved D. Germline-derived CDR1 and CDR2 are SGHTA and FQGNSA. The CDR3 runs to 13 residues. V dropped 5 bases and J dropped 1 base, with 8 bases sitting between them. CDR3 nucleotide sequence: TGTGCCAGCAGCCAGAGAAGGAACACTGAAGCTTTCTTT. Encoded protein: CASSQRRNTEAFF.

V is TRBV5-1 and J is TRBJ2-3, with D maybe TRBD1 (6 bases). The CDR3 contains 16 residues. The ends were cut back, 3 bases at V and 0 bases at J, with 14 bases in the middle. The germline gives CDR1 SGHRS, CDR2 YFSETQ. The CDR3 sequence is CASSSRQVSSTDTQYF. The CDR3 nucleotides are TGCGCCAGCAGCTCTCGACAGGTTTCTAGCACAGATACGCAGTATTTT.

The rearrangement links TRBV29-1 to TRBJ2-2; no firm D call. In germline, CDR1 is SQVTM, CDR2 ANQGSEA. The CDR3 contains 11 residues. The ends were cut back, 7 bases at V and 7 bases at J, with 10 bases in the middle. This CDR3 is CSATWLGELFF. In DNA, the CDR3 is TGCAGCGCCACATGGCTCGGGGAGCTGTTTTTT.

The chain carries TRBV11-2 and TRBJ1-2, with 7 bases that match TRBD1. The J segment lost 8 bases and the V segment lost 0 bases, leaving 12 bases of the junction unmatched. CDR1 and CDR2 from the germline V gene are SGHAT and FQNNGV. The CDR3 runs 16 residues. CDR3 coding DNA: TGTGCCAGCAGCTTAGAGGTCTGGGGCCAGGGGGGCGGCTACACCTTC. Translating gives CASSLEVWGQGGGYTF.

The V gene is TRBV7-9, the J gene TRBJ2-3, with 15 bases aligning to TRBD2. This CDR3 has 19 residues. Germline CDR1 SEHNR, CDR2 FQNEAQ (reference sequence). J lost 1 base, V lost 3 bases, and 8 bases had no gene match. This chain's CDR3 is CASSFTGTSGRWGTDTQYF. The CDR3 region has the DNA TGTGCCAGCAGCTTTACCGGGACTAGCGGGAGGTGGGGCACAGATACGCAGTATTTT.